Presented here are 2 T cell receptor beta chains from one specimen sequenced in a study of CD8 T cells in Susac syndrome. Random hexamers were used to reverse transcribe 0.5 to 1 ug of RNA. TCRdb re-called the immunoSEQ multiplex PCR reads with MiXCR, one entry per CDR3 protein. The table has 150,000 to 200,000 distinct CDR3 sequences, around 93% seen once. Sequencing input: CD4+ T cells from PBMCs. These receptors came from a human donor in good health.

This chain uses TRBV29-1 with TRBJ1-3; D unresolved. V lost 3 bases, J lost 4 bases, and 10 bases lay in between. Germline V gene lookup returns CDR1 SQVTM and CDR2 ANQGSEA. The CDR3 is made up of 13 amino acids. As DNA, the CDR3 is TGCAGCGTTGATAGCCGGGCGGGAAACACCATATATTTT. Residues: CSVDSRAGNTIYF.

The J gene is TRBJ2-5, the V gene TRBV5-1, with 11 bases aligning to TRBD2. This CDR3 has 18 residues. CDR1 is SGHRS and CDR2 is YFSETQ in the germline V gene. Germline trimming cut 0 bases from V and 1 base from J; bases unmatched to any gene: 8. The DNA of the CDR3 is TGCGCCAGCAGCTTGGGCGGTTCTAGCGGGGGGTCCCAAGAGACCCAGTACTTC. Translation: CASSLGGSSGGSQETQYF.